The sequence of this T cell receptor beta chain was determined in a study of shared clonotypes between healthy human individuals. A note on this clone: Its antigen is undetermined. One base separates it from a far larger clone, so it is likely a read error.

The donor population consisted of healthy HIV-negative adults with no recent acute infections or vaccinations. V shed 6 bases and J shed 7 bases, with 12 bases lying between them. Germline V CDR1 and CDR2: MDHEN, SYDVKM. The CDR3 runs to 12 residues. The quantity of DNA used in unsorted PBMC replicate PCRs was around 300 ng, corresponding to tens of thousands of T cell genomes. Assay: immunoSEQ multiplex PCR; the TCRdb copy retains only in-frame clones and omits some. This table holds more than 400,000 clones, 81% found once. Points from the study as a whole: Deeper or shallower sequencing was expected to change how clonotypes are shared among donors. In this cohort, only blood was sampled, and tissue repertoires likely differ.

The sample taken for sequencing was PBMCs. The sequence derives from a woman aged 35 to 49 in good health. Some clones in this sample may be carry-over from other donors' samples. The rearrangement uses TRBV28 and TRBJ1-2; D remains ambiguous. In DNA form, the CDR3 reads TGTGCCAGCAGCCCTGGGTTTAGTGGCTACACCTTC. Translation gives CASSPGFSGYTF.